This T cell receptor beta chain was found in a study of sequential checkpoint blockade in melanoma. Across the study: Arm A got nivolumab then ipilimumab; arm B the reverse, 1:1.

TCRdb's table, derived via immunoSEQ multiplex PCR, lists solely in-frame clones and lacks some. The sample yields roughly 12,000 clones, roughly two thirds seen once. Treatment indicated: randomized to nivolumab then ipilimumab (arm A) or the reverse (arm B). DNA-damaging chemotherapy had not been given to any patient beforehand. From thawed PBMCs, live CD3+CD8+ cells negative for CD19 and CD56 were sorted. Germline CDR1 reads SQVTM; CDR2 reads ANQGSEA. This CDR3 is built from 13 residues. Trimming took 6 bases from V and 4 from J, leaving 12 bases between them. The chain joins TRBV29-1 to TRBJ2-2, with D uncertain. Sequences were derived from CD8+ T cells sorted from blood (inferred from file names), sampled from a patient given nivolumab and ipilimumab in sequence. This TCR derives from a human donor with melanoma. The CDR3 reads CSVAQEFTGELFF. For the CDR3, the DNA is TGCAGCGTGGCCCAGGAATTCACCGGGGAGCTGTTTTTT.